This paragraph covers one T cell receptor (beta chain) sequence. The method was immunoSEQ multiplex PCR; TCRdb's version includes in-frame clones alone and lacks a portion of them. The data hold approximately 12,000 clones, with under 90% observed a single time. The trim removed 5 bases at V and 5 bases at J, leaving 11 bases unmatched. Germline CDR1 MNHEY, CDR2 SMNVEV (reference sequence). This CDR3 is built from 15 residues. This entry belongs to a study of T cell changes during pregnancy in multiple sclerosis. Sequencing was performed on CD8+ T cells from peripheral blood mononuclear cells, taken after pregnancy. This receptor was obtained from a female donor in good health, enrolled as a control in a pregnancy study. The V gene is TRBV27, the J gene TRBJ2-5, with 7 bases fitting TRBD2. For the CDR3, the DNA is TGTGCCAGCAGTCATGTCTTCGCGGGAGAGGAGACCCAGTACTTC. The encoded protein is CASSHVFAGEETQYF.